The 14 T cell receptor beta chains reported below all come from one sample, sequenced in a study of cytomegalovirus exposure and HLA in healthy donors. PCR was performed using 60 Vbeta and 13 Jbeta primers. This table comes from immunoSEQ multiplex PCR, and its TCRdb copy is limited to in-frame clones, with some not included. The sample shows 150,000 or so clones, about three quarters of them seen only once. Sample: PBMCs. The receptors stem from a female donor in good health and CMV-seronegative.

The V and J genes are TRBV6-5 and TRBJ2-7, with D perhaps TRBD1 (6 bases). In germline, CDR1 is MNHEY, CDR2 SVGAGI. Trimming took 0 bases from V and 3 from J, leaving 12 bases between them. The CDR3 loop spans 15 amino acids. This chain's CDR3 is CASSYSSQGIYEQYF. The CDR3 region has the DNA TGTGCCAGCAGTTACTCGAGTCAGGGGATCTACGAGCAGTACTTC.

In DNA, the CDR3 is TGTGCCAGCTCACCCCAACGAGGGGGCCAGGGAAACACCATATATTTT. Its translation is CASSPQRGGQGNTIYF. V gene TRBV18 combines with J gene TRBJ1-3, with 7 bases fitting TRBD1. The CDR3 covers 16 residues. The ends lost 3 bases at V and 4 bases at J; junction bases unmatched: 9. Germline V CDR1 and CDR2: KGHSH, LQKENI.

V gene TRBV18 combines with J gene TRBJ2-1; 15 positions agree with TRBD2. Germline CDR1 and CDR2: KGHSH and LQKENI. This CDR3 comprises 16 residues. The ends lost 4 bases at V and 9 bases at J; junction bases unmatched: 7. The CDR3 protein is CASSLGLAGGYGEQFF. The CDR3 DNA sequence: TGTGCCAGCTCACTGGGACTAGCGGGAGGATATGGTGAGCAGTTCTTC.

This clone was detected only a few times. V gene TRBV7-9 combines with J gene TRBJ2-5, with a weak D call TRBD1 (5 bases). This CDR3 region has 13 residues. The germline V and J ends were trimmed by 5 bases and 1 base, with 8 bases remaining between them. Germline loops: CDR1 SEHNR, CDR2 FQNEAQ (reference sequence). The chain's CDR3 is CASSAQVQETQYF. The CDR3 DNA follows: TGTGCCAGCAGCGCACAGGTCCAAGAGACCCAGTACTTC.

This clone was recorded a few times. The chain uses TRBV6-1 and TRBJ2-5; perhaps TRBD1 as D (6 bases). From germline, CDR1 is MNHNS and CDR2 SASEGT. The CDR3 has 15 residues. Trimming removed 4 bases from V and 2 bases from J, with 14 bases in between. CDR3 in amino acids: CASSARQARQETQYF. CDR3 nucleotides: TGTGCCAGCAGTGCGAGACAGGCACGACAAGAGACCCAGTACTTC.

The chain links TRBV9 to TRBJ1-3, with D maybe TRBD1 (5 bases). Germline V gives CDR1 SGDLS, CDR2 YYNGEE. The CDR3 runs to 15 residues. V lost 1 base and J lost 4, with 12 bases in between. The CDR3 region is CASSVSPGSGNTIYF. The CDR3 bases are TGTGCCAGCAGCGTAAGTCCAGGGTCAGGAAACACCATATATTTT. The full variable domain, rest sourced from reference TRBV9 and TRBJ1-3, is DSGVTQTPKHLITATGQRVTLRCSPRSGDLSVYWYQQSLDQGLQFLIQYYNGEERAKGNILERFSAQQFPDLHSELNLSSLELGDSALYFCASSVSPGSGNTIYFGEGSWLTVV.

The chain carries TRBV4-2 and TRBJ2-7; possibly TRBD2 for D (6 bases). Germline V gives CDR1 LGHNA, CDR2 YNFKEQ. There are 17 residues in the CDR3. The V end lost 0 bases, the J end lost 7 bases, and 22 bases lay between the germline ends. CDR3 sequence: CASSQESGRGDFAEQYF. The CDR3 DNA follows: TGTGCCAGCAGCCAAGAAAGCGGGCGGGGCGATTTTGCTGAGCAGTACTTC.

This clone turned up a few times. For the CDR3, the DNA is TGTGCCAGCAGTGAGGCCGTCCCTACCGGGGAGCTGTTTTTT. It encodes CASSEAVPTGELFF. V and J are TRBV6-1 and TRBJ2-2; D call uncertain. In germline, CDR1 is MNHNS, CDR2 SASEGT. V was pared by 3 bases and J by 5 bases, with 10 bases between. This CDR3 region has 14 residues.

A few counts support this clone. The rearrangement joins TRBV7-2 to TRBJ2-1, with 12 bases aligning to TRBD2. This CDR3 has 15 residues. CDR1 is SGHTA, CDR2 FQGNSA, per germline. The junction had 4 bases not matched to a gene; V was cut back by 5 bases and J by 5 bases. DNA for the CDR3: TGTGCCAGCAGCGCCGGACTAGCGGGGAACAATGAGCAGTTCTTC. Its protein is CASSAGLAGNNEQFF.

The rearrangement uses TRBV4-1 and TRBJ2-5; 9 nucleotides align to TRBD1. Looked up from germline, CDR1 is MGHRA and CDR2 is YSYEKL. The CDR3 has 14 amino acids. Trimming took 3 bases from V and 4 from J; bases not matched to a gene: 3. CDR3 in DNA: TGCGCCAGCAGCCACCCGGGACAGGGAGAGACCCAGTACTTC. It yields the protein CASSHPGQGETQYF.

The CDR3 bases are TGTGCCAGCAGGGCGGCCTATGGCTACACCTTC. As protein: CASRAAYGYTF. The chain recombines TRBV7-9 with TRBJ1-2; no definite D call. Per the germline V gene, CDR1 is SEHNR and CDR2 is FQNEAQ (reference sequence). V lost 6 bases and J lost 4, with 6 bases in between. The CDR3 covers 11 residues.

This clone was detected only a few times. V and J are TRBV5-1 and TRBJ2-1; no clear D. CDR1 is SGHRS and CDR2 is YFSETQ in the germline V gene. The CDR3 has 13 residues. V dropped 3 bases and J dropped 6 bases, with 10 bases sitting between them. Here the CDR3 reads CASSSQVSNEQFF. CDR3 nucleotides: TGCGCCAGCAGCTCCCAGGTTAGCAATGAGCAGTTCTTC.

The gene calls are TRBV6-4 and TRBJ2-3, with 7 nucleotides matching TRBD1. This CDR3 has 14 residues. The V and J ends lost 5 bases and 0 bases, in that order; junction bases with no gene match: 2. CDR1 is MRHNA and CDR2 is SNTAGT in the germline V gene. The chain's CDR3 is CASSRQGSTDTQYF. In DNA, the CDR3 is TGTGCCAGCAGTAGACAGGGAAGCACAGATACGCAGTATTTT.

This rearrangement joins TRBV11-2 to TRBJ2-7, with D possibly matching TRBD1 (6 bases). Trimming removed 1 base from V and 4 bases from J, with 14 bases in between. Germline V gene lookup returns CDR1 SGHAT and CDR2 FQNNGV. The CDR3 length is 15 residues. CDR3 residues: CASSLALGGWYEQYF. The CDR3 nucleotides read TGTGCCAGCAGCTTAGCCCTAGGGGGTTGGTACGAGCAGTACTTC.